These 32 T cell receptor beta chains originate from one sample sequenced in a study of OX40 agonist ivuxolimab in advanced cancers. Produced via immunoSEQ multiplex PCR; TCRdb's table is partial and in-frame only. The table shows 15,000 to 20,000 clones, with approximately 73% occurring only once. The specimen was CD4+ or CD8+ T cells sorted from blood, collected in a trial of the OX40 agonist ivuxolimab. The receptors stem from an adult with an advanced solid tumor such as melanoma, head and neck, liver or kidney cancer.

This clone has a single count. The CDR3 coding sequence is TGCGCCAGCAGCTTGGCAGATCCCTCGGGCTACACCTTC. Translation gives CASSLADPSGYTF. This chain uses TRBV5-1 with TRBJ1-2; no definite D call. CDR3 length equals 13 residues. Germline assignment: CDR1 SGHRS and CDR2 YFSETQ. V shed 0 bases and J shed 8 bases, with 11 bases lying between them.

The chain uses TRBV7-8 and TRBJ2-1; the match to TRBD2 covers 12 bases. The CDR3 is 15 residues long. CDR1 and CDR2 from the germline V gene are SGHVS and FQNEAQ. After removal of 2 bases from V and 7 bases from J, the junction contained 3 bases not matched to a gene. The CDR3 spells CASSLTSGRLNEQFF. The CDR3 DNA is TGTGCCAGCAGCTTAACTAGCGGGAGGCTAAATGAGCAGTTCTTC.

This clone is a singleton in its sample. This CDR3 is CSVEAPGQGRYQETQYF. The CDR3 DNA is TGCAGCGTTGAGGCGCCTGGACAGGGTCGGTACCAAGAGACCCAGTACTTC. The V gene is TRBV29-1, the J gene TRBJ2-5, with 8 bases matching TRBD1. The CDR3 is 17 residues long. V shed 3 bases, J shed 0 bases, and the junction held 12 bases outside the gene matches. Germline V gene sequence: CDR1 SQVTM, CDR2 ANQGSEA.

This clone is medium-sized. The chain carries TRBV18 and TRBJ2-7; 9 bases match TRBD1. This CDR3 has 14 residues. Germline CDR1 reads KGHSH; CDR2 reads LQKENI. V lost 3 bases and J lost 4; bases outside the gene matches: 4. The CDR3 is CASSPDRGLYEQYF. The CDR3, as DNA: TGTGCCAGCTCACCCGACAGGGGGTTATACGAGCAGTACTTC.

This clone was seen more than once but under ten times. The chain couples TRBV30 to TRBJ2-7; D possibly matches TRBD1 or TRBD2 (5 bases each). The CDR3 runs 11 residues. V lost 3 bases and J lost 6, with 9 bases in between. CDR1 is GTSNPN, CDR2 SVGIG, per germline (reference sequence). As DNA, the CDR3 is TGTGCCTGGAGGCTTGGGGGCGAGCAGTACTTC. Its protein product is CAWRLGGEQYF.

The chain employs TRBV6-5 and TRBJ2-7, with 11 bases fitting TRBD2. The CDR3 runs 12 residues. Trimming removed 7 bases from V and 5 bases from J; junction bases left unmatched: 1. Germline V gene sequence: CDR1 MNHEY, CDR2 SVGAGI. CDR3 region: CASKGLADEQYF. In DNA form, the CDR3 reads TGTGCCAGCAAGGGACTAGCGGACGAGCAGTACTTC.

The chain uses TRBV7-9 and TRBJ1-1; a possible D gene is TRBD1 (6 bases). This CDR3 has 14 amino acids. The germline gives CDR1 SEHNR, CDR2 FQNEAQ (reference sequence). V dropped 3 bases and J dropped 3 bases, with 11 bases sitting between them. Written as DNA, the CDR3 is TGTGCCAGCAGCTTCTTCGAGGGGGACACTGAAGCTTTCTTT. Its protein is CASSFFEGDTEAFF.

V usage is TRBV19 and J usage is TRBJ2-1; a possible D gene is TRBD1 (5 bases). CDR3 size: 15 residues. V was shortened by 9 bases and J by 6 bases, with 21 bases between the two germline ends. The germline V gene encodes CDR1 LNHDA and CDR2 SQIVND (reference sequence). The CDR3: CASTPSAGPSNEQFF. In nucleotides, the CDR3 is TGTGCCAGCACCCCCTCGGCAGGGCCGAGCAATGAGCAGTTCTTC. Variable domain in full (rest from reference TRBV19 and TRBJ2-1): DGGITQSPKYLFRKEGQNVTLSCEQNLNHDAMYWYRQDPGQGLRLIYYSQIVNDFQKGDIAEGYSVSREKKESFPLTVTSAQKNPTAFYLCASTPSAGPSNEQFFGPGTRLTVL.

This clone has only one observation. The gene calls are TRBV7-6 and TRBJ2-7, with TRBD2 matching 11 bases. The CDR3 is 16 residues long. Per the germline V gene, CDR1 is SGHVS and CDR2 is FNYEAQ. V dropped 2 bases and J dropped 2; count of bases not matched to a gene: 5. The CDR3: CASSLKDSGRAYEQYF. CDR3 coding DNA: TGTGCCAGCAGCTTAAAGGATAGCGGGAGGGCCTACGAGCAGTACTTC.

This chain joins TRBV21-1 and TRBJ2-7; the table's TRBD2 call for D was not verified on the DNA. TRBV21-1 is a listed pseudogene. This CDR3 is built from 15 residues. The CDR3 loop is CASSKDDRGTYEQYF. DNA of the CDR3: TGTGCCAGCAGCAAAGACGACCGAGGAACCTACGAGCAGTACTTC.

This clone was recorded only once. The chain recombines TRBV27 with TRBJ2-7; D is unresolved. V lost 4 bases and J 3 bases, leaving 13 bases between the germline ends. This CDR3 is 14 amino acids long. Germline V CDR1 and CDR2: MNHEY, SMNVEV (reference sequence). CDR3 region: CASSYEGVYYEQYF. CDR3 in DNA: TGTGCCAGCAGTTACGAAGGAGTCTACTACGAGCAGTACTTC.

This clone was observed once. The chain carries TRBV18 and TRBJ1-1; D might be TRBD1 (5 bases). Germline V gene lookup returns CDR1 KGHSH and CDR2 LQKENI. The V and J ends lost 3 bases and 1 base respectively, with 12 bases between them. The length of the CDR3 is 15 residues. CDR3: CASSPREATNTEAFF. CDR3 DNA: TGTGCCAGCTCACCCAGGGAGGCGACGAACACTGAAGCTTTCTTT.

This clone has just a few counts. The V call is TRBV7-9, the J call TRBJ1-4; TRBD1 aligns across 7 bases. V shed 5 bases and J 8 bases; nucleotides not matched to a gene: 14. Per germline, CDR1 SEHNR and CDR2 FQNEAQ (reference sequence). CDR3 size: 16 residues. CDR3 sequence reads: CASSPRQGGSHEKLFF. The CDR3 DNA reads TGTGCCAGCAGCCCGAGACAGGGAGGGTCGCACGAAAAACTGTTTTTT.

The gene calls are TRBV7-2 and TRBJ2-7; 8 bases are shared with TRBD1. Looked up from germline, CDR1 is SGHTA and CDR2 is FQGNSA. J lost 2 bases, V lost 4 bases, and 4 bases had no gene match. This CDR3 spans 14 amino acids. CDR3: CASSYGTGTYEQYF. CDR3 coding DNA: TGTGCCAGCAGCTACGGGACAGGCACCTACGAGCAGTACTTC.

The V and J genes are TRBV5-4 and TRBJ2-7; D remains ambiguous. Germline assignment: CDR1 SGHNT and CDR2 YYREEE (reference sequence). Trimming shortened V by 2 bases and J by 2 bases, and 8 bases separated the two germline ends. CDR3 length: 13 amino acids. CDR3 residues: CASSFIPTYEQYF. CDR3 nucleotides: TGTGCCAGCAGCTTTATCCCGACCTACGAGCAGTACTTC.

The chain carries TRBV19 and TRBJ1-3; D is unclear. Trimming removed 3 bases at V and 6 bases at J, with 9 bases between. Germline CDR1 is LNHDA and CDR2 is SQIVND (reference sequence). The CDR3 has 13 amino acids. The CDR3 nucleotides are TGTGCCAGTAGTATTACCGCGGCAAACACCATATATTTT. It specifies CASSITAANTIYF.

The chain uses TRBV11-3 and TRBJ1-1; D gene uncertain. Germline-derived CDR1 and CDR2 are SGHNT and YENEEA. The V gene lost 0 bases and the J gene lost 11 bases, with 7 bases spanning the gap. CDR3 length: 11 amino acids. The CDR3 coding sequence is TGTGCCAGCAGCTTAGAATCATCCGCTTTCTTT. Translation gives CASSLESSAFF.

V gene TRBV4-1 combines with J gene TRBJ2-7; no clear D gene. V was shortened by 2 bases and J by 2 bases, with 4 bases between the two germline ends. Germline V lookup: CDR1 MGHRA, CDR2 YSYEKL. This CDR3 contains 12 residues. The CDR3 sequence is CASSQFPYEQYF. The CDR3 DNA follows: TGCGCCAGCAGCCAATTCCCCTACGAGCAGTACTTC.

The chain has TRBV11-3 and TRBJ2-1; 7 bases align to TRBD2. Looked up from germline, CDR1 is SGHNT and CDR2 is YENEEA. Germline trimming cut 5 bases from V and 5 bases from J; bases unmatched to any gene: 9. The CDR3 length is 15 residues. The CDR3 DNA is TGTGCCAGCAGCCCCGGGAGGTCGGGGGACAATGAGCAGTTCTTC. Translating it yields CASSPGRSGDNEQFF.

This clone was recorded only once. The chain joins TRBV5-4 to TRBJ2-7, with no clear D. CDR1 and CDR2 (germline): SGHNT, YYREEE (reference sequence). There are 11 residues in the CDR3. Trimming took off 3 bases at V and 3 bases at J, with 4 bases between the two ends. The CDR3, as DNA: TGTGCCAGCAGCTATGACTACGAGCAGTACTTC. Translating it yields CASSYDYEQYF.

The genes are TRBV5-8 and TRBJ1-5, with D perhaps matching TRBD1 (6 bases). Germline V CDR1 and CDR2: SGHTS, YDEGEE. The CDR3 is made up of 13 amino acids. V lost 4 bases and J lost 7, with 12 bases in between. The DNA of the CDR3 is TGTGCCAGCAGCCCAGGGGTTCGGCAGCCCCAGCATTTT. Translating it yields CASSPGVRQPQHF.

The chain couples TRBV28 to TRBJ2-1; the D is unclear. Germline CDR1 reads MDHEN; CDR2 reads SYDVKM. This CDR3 is built from 17 residues. Trimming pared 7 bases from V and 0 bases from J, leaving 19 bases between. The CDR3 DNA reads TGTGCCAGCATCCGGGTCCGGGCGGAAAACTCCTACAATGAGCAGTTCTTC. Amino acid sequence: CASIRVRAENSYNEQFF.

This sequence joins TRBV5-1 and TRBJ1-2; D may be TRBD1 (5 bases). The CDR3 contains 14 residues. With 2 bases removed from V and 4 bases from J, the gap between germline ends came to 12 bases. In germline, CDR1 is SGHRS, CDR2 YFSETQ. In nucleotides, the CDR3 is TGCGCCAGCAGCTTAGGGGAGACACCCTATGGCTACACCTTC. Its translation: CASSLGETPYGYTF.

The chain couples TRBV19 to TRBJ1-2; tentatively, D is TRBD1 (5 bases). The germline gives CDR1 LNHDA, CDR2 SQIVND (reference sequence). This CDR3 spans 19 amino acids. Trimming took 5 bases from V and 4 from J, leaving 29 bases between them. CDR3 in DNA: TGTGCCAGTAGTGGCACGACAGACCGGGAAAGACCTCTCAGCTATGGCTACACCTTC. Residues: CASSGTTDRERPLSYGYTF.

The chain's CDR3 is CASSEVGGVYEQYF. The CDR3 region has the DNA TGTGCCAGCAGTGAAGTGGGGGGGGTCTACGAGCAGTACTTC. The chain combines TRBV6-1 with TRBJ2-7, with TRBD2 matching 7 bases. Germline lookup yields CDR1 MNHNS and CDR2 SASEGT. CDR3 length: 14 residues. V lost 1 base, J lost 3 bases, and 3 bases stayed unmatched.

The CDR3 reads CATSVRGQGEGYNEQFF. The DNA of the CDR3 is TGTGCCACCTCAGTGCGGGGGCAGGGGGAAGGCTACAATGAGCAGTTCTTC. V and J are TRBV25-1 and TRBJ2-1, with D perhaps assigned TRBD1 or TRBD2 (7 bases each). Trimming cost V 10 bases and J 3 bases, with 25 bases left between them. Germline CDR1 reads MGHDK; CDR2 reads SYGVNS. This CDR3 is built from 17 residues.

The chain employs TRBV4-1 and TRBJ1-2; D might be TRBD1 (6 bases). Per the germline V gene, CDR1 is MGHRA and CDR2 is YSYEKL. The CDR3 contains 14 residues. Between the trimmed V and J ends, which lost 1 base and 8 bases, there was a span of 14 bases. CDR3 nucleotides: TGCGCCAGCAGCCAAGTGGGGGCGCGCGAGGGCTACACCTTC. Protein: CASSQVGAREGYTF.

The CDR3 sequence: CASSFKGNTEAFF. The CDR3 DNA follows: TGTGCCAGCAGCTTTAAGGGAAACACTGAAGCTTTCTTT. V and J are TRBV11-3 and TRBJ1-1; D gene ambiguous. V was clipped by 3 bases and J by 2 bases, with 7 bases between them. In germline, CDR1 is SGHNT, CDR2 YENEEA. This CDR3 contains 13 residues.

This sequence joins TRBV19 and TRBJ2-1, with 9 positions matching TRBD2. The CDR3 is 19 amino acids. Germline V gene data show CDR1 as LNHDA and CDR2 as SQIVND (reference sequence). V lost 3 bases and J lost 2; bases outside the gene matches: 14. The CDR3 loop is CASSILFGEAGGPYNEQFF. In nucleotides, the CDR3 is TGTGCCAGTAGTATTCTCTTCGGGGAGGCGGGAGGGCCCTACAATGAGCAGTTCTTC.

CDR3 loop: CASSPDGYSGNTIYF. For the CDR3, the DNA is TGTGCCAGCAGCCCGGACGGGTACTCTGGAAACACCATATATTTT. The chain recombines TRBV7-3 with TRBJ1-3; no firm D call. The ends were cut back, 5 bases at V and 0 bases at J, with 11 bases in the middle. Germline V gene sequence: CDR1 SGHTA, CDR2 FQGTGA. This CDR3 contains 15 residues.

The rearrangement links TRBV15 to TRBJ2-1; no clear D gene. CDR3 length: 15 residues. Looked up from germline, CDR1 is LNHNV and CDR2 is YYDKDF (reference sequence). V dropped 8 bases and J dropped 2 bases, with 16 bases sitting between them. The CDR3 sequence: CATQASTEAYNEQFF. CDR3 coding DNA: TGTGCCACCCAGGCTTCTACCGAGGCCTACAATGAGCAGTTCTTC. The whole variable domain, filled in from reference TRBV15 and TRBJ2-1, reads DAMVIQNPRYQVTQFGKPVTLSCSQTLNHNVMYWYQQKSSQAPKLLFHYYDKDFNNEADTPDNFQSRRPNTSFCFLDIRSPGLGDTAMYLCATQASTEAYNEQFFGPGTRLTVL.

This chain connects TRBV7-3 to TRBJ2-3, with 11 bases matching TRBD2. The germline gives CDR1 SGHTA, CDR2 FQGTGA. The V and J ends lost 5 bases and 0 bases, in that order; junction bases with no gene match: 1. The CDR3 consists of 15 residues. The CDR3 sequence is CASSRLAGSTDTQYF. The CDR3 DNA reads TGTGCCAGCAGCCGACTAGCGGGGAGCACAGATACGCAGTATTTT.